This T cell receptor beta chain was retrieved from a study of blood T cell repertoires in COVID-19. Study-level information: Italy, Spain and the United States were the sources of the convalescent and acute COVID-19 samples. T cells, B-cell-depleted T cells, or PBMCs supplied cDNA or gDNA.

Authors' data handling: Amplified reference gene primers provided the basis for estimating nucleated cell counts. The protocol was immunoSEQ multiplex PCR, while the TCRdb copy is restricted to in-frame clones and leaves out a portion. V and J calls and clone size are copied from that table; D and trimming were computed from the DNA. This sample has under 200,000 clones, with around 82% found just once. This clone is medium-sized (0.01 to 0.1%) within its sample. J lost 7 bases, V lost 6 bases, and 12 bases had no gene match. CDR3 length: 16 amino acids. Germline CDR1 reads WSHSY; CDR2 reads SAAADI. The chain recombines TRBV10-2 with TRBJ1-6, with 7 bases fitting TRBD1. The receptor's source is a man aged 18 to 29 with active or convalescent COVID-19. Specimen: peripheral blood. The DNA of the CDR3 is TGCGCCAGCAGAGTGGAATTGGGACAGCCAAATTCACCCCTCCACTTT. Amino acid sequence: CASRVELGQPNSPLHF.